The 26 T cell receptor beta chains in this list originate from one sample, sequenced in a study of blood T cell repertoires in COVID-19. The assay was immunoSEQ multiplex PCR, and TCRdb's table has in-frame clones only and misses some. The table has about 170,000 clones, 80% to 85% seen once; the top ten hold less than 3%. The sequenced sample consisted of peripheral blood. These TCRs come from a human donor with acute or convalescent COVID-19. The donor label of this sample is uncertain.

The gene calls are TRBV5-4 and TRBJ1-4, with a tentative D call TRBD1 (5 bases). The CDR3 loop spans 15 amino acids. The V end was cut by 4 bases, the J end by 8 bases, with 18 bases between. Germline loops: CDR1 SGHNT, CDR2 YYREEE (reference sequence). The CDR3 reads CASSTQGTQGEKLFF. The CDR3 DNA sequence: TGTGCCAGCAGCACTCAGGGCACCCAAGGGGAAAAACTGTTTTTT.

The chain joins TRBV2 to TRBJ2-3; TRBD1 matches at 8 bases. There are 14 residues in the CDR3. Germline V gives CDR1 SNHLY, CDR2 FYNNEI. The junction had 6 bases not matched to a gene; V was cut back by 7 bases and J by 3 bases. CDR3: CASTEDRDTDTQYF. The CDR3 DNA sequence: TGTGCCAGCACCGAGGACAGGGATACAGATACGCAGTATTTT. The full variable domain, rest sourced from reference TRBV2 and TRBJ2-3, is EPEVTQTPSHQVTQMGQEVILRCVPISNHLYFYWYRQILGQKVEFLVSFYNNEISEKSEIFDDQFSVERPDGSNFTLKIRSTKLEDSAMYFCASTEDRDTDTQYFGPGTRLTVL.

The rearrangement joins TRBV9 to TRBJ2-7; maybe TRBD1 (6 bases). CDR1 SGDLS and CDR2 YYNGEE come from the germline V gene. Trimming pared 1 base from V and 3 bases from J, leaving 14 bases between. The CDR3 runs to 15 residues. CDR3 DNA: TGTGCCAGCAGCGTAACCGCGGAACAGGGCTACGAGCAGTACTTC. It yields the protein CASSVTAEQGYEQYF.

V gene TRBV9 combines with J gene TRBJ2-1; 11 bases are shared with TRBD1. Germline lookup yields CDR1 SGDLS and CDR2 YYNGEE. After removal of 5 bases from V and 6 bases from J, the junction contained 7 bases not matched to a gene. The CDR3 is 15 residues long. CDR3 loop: CASSSRDRGSNEQFF. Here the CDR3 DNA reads TGTGCCAGCAGTTCCCGGGACAGGGGGTCCAATGAGCAGTTCTTC.

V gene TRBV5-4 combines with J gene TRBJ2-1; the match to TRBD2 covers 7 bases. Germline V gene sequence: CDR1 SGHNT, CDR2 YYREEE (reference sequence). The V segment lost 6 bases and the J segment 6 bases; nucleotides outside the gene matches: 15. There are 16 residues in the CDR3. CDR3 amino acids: CASNPIGSAGFNEQFF. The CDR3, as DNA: TGTGCCAGCAACCCCATCGGTTCAGCGGGATTCAATGAGCAGTTCTTC.

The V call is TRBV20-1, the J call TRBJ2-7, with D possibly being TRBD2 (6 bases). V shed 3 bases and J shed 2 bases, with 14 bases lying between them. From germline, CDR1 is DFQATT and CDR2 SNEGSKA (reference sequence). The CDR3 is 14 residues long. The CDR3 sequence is CSASFSGATYEQYF. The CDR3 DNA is TGCAGTGCTAGTTTTAGCGGAGCCACCTACGAGCAGTACTTC.

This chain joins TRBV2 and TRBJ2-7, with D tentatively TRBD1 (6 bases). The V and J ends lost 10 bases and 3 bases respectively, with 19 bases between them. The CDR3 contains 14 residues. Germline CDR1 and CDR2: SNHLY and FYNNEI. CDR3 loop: CATSFLLQGYEQYF. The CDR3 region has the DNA TGTGCCACCTCATTTCTCCTACAGGGCTACGAGCAGTACTTC.

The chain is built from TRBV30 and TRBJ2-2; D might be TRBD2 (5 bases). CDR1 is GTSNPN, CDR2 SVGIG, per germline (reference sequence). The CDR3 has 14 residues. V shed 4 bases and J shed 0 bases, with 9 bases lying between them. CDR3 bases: TGTGCCTGGATCCCCGGGGCGAACACCGGGGAGCTGTTTTTT. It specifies CAWIPGANTGELFF.

The CDR3 DNA is TGTGCCAGCAGTGAAATGGTACAGGGTGGTGTCTACGAGCAGTACTTC. It is translated as CASSEMVQGGVYEQYF. The J gene is TRBJ2-7, the V gene TRBV6-1; D is possibly TRBD1 (6 bases). CDR1 is MNHNS, CDR2 SASEGT, per germline. This CDR3 is 16 amino acids long. V was pared by 2 bases and J by 3 bases, with 17 bases between.

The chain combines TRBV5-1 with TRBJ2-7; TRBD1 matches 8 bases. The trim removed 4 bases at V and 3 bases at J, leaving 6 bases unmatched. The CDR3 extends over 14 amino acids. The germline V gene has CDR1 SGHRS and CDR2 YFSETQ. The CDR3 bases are TGCGCCAGCAGCGAATACGACAGGGGCTACGAGCAGTACTTC. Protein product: CASSEYDRGYEQYF.

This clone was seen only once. This CDR3 reads CASSIAQGWTDTQYF. The DNA of the CDR3 is TGTGCCAGTAGTATCGCACAGGGGTGGACAGATACGCAGTATTTT. The rearrangement uses TRBV19 and TRBJ2-3, with 7 bases aligning to TRBD1. The germline CDR1 and CDR2 sequences are LNHDA and SQIVND (reference sequence). The CDR3 contains 15 residues. Trimming cost V 3 bases and J 3 bases; bases outside gene matches: 6.

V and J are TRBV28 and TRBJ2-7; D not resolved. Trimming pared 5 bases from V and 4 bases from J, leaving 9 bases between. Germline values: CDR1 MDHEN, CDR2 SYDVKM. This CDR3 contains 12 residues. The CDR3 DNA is TGTGCCAGCAGTATTTCTAAGTACGAGCAGTACTTC. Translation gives CASSISKYEQYF. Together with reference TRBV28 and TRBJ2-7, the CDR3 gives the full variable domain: DVKVTQSSRYLVKRTGEKVFLECVQDMDHENMFWYRQDPGLGLRLIYFSYDVKMKEKGDIPEGYSVSREKKERFSLILESASTNQTSMYLCASSISKYEQYFGPGTRLTVT.

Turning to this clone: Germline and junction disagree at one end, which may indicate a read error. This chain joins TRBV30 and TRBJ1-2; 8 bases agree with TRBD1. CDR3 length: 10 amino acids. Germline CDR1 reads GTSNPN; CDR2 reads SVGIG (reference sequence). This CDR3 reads CVYGRDRINF. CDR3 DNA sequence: TGTGTCTATGGCCGGGACAGGATCAACTTC. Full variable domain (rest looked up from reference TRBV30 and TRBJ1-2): SQTIHQWPATLVQPVGSPLSLECTVEGTSNPNLYWYRQAAGRGLQLLFYSVGIGQISSEVPQNLSASRPQDRQFILSSKKLLLSDSGFYLCVYGRDRINFGSGTRLTVV.

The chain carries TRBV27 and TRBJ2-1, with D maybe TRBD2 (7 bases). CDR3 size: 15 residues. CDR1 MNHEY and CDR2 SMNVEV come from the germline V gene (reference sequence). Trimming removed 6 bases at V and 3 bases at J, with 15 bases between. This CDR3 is CASSRGGDNYNEQFF. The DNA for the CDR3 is TGTGCCAGCAGCCGTGGGGGGGACAACTACAATGAGCAGTTCTTC.

CDR3 nucleotides: TGTGCCAGCAGTTTAGTCAGGGACGAGCAGTACTTC. It encodes CASSLVRDEQYF. The V and J genes are TRBV28 and TRBJ2-7; the D gene is possibly TRBD1 (5 bases). Trimming cost V 2 bases and J 5 bases, with 7 bases left between them. The CDR3 loop spans 12 amino acids. The germline V gene has CDR1 MDHEN and CDR2 SYDVKM.

This chain's CDR3 is CASTRKESHIQYF. The CDR3 DNA reads as TGTGCCAGCACGCGGAAGGAGTCACACATTCAGTACTTC. The chain recombines TRBV6-5 with TRBJ2-4; D is unresolved. Deletions cut 7 bases from V and 8 bases from J, with 15 bases between. Per the germline V gene, CDR1 is MNHEY and CDR2 is SVGAGI. This CDR3 is built from 13 residues.

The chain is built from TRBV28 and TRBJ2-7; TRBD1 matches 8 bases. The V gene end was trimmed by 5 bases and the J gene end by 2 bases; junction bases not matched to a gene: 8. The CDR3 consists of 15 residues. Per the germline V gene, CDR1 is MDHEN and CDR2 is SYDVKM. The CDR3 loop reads CASSPWDRWPYEQYF. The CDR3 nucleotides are TGTGCCAGCAGTCCATGGGACAGGTGGCCCTACGAGCAGTACTTC.

The CDR3 sequence is CATSREAQSANYGYTF. CDR3 sequence (DNA): TGTGCCACCAGCAGAGAGGCCCAGAGCGCTAACTATGGCTACACCTTC. V is TRBV15 and J is TRBJ1-2; no firm D call. CDR1 and CDR2 (germline): LNHNV, YYDKDF (reference sequence). With 0 bases removed from V and 0 bases from J, the gap between germline ends came to 11 bases. The CDR3 consists of 16 residues.

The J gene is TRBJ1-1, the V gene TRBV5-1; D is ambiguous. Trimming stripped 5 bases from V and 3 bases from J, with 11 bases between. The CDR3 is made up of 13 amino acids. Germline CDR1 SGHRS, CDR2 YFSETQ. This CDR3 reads CASSEGGYTEAFF. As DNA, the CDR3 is TGCGCCAGCAGTGAGGGTGGTTACACTGAAGCTTTCTTT.

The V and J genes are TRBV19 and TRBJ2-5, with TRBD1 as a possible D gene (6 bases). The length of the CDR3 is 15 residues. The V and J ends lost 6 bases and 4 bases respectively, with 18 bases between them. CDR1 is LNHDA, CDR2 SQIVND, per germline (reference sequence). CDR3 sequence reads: CASRNRERTGETQYF. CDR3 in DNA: TGTGCCAGTAGGAACAGGGAGAGAACGGGAGAGACCCAGTACTTC.

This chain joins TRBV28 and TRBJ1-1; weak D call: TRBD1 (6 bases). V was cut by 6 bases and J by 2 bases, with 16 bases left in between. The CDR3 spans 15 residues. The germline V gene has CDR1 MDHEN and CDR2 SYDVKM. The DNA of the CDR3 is TGTGCCAGCAGAGAATATCGGACAGATAACACTGAAGCTTTCTTT. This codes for CASREYRTDNTEAFF.

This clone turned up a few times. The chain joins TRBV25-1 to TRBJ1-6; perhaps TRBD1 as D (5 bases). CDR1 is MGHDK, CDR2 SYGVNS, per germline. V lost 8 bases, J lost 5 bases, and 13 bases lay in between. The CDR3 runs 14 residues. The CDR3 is CASSQGLHNSPLHF. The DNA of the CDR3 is TGTGCCAGCTCGCAGGGACTGCATAATTCACCCCTCCACTTT.

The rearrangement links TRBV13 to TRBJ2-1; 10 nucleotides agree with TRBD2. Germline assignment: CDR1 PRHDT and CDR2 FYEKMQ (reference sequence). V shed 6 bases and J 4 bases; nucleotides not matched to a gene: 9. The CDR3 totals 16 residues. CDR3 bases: TGTGCCAGCAGATTCAGGACTAGCGGACCGTACAATGAGCAGTTCTTC. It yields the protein CASRFRTSGPYNEQFF.

The CDR3 spells CASSLTGQGKETQYF. CDR3 nucleotides: TGTGCCAGCAGTTTAACGGGACAGGGAAAAGAGACCCAGTACTTC. The chain recombines TRBV27 with TRBJ2-5, with 9 bases aligning to TRBD1. The CDR3 runs 15 residues. V lost 2 bases and J lost 3; bases outside the gene matches: 4. Germline assignment: CDR1 MNHEY and CDR2 SMNVEV (reference sequence).

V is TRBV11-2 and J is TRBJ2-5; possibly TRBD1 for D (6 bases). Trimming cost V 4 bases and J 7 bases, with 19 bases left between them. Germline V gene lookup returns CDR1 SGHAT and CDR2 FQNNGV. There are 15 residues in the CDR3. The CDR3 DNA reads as TGTGCCAGCAGCTCCTTAAAGCGAGGGGGTGGGACCCAGTACTTC. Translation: CASSSLKRGGGTQYF.

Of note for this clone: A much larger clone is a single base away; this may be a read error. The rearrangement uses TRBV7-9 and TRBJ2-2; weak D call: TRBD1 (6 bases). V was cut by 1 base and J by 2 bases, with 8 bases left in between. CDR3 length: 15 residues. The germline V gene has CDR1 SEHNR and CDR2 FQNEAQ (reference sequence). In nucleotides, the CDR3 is TGTGCCAGCAGCTTAGGGACAGTAAACACCGGGGAGCTGTTTTTT. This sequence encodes CASSLGTVNTGELFF.